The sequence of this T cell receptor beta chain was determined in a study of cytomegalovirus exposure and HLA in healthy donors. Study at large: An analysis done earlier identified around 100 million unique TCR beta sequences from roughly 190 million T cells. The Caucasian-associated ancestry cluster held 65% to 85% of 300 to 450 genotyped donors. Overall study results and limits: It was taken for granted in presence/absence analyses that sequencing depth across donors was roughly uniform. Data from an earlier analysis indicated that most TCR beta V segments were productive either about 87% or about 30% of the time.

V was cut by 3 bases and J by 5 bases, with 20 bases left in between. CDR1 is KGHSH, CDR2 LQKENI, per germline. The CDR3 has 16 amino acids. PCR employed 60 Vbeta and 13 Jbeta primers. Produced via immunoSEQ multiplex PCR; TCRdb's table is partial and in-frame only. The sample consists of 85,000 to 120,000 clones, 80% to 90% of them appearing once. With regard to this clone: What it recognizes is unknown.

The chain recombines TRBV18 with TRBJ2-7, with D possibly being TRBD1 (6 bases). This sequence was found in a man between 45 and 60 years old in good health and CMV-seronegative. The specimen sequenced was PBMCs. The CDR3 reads CASSPMGAIIYHEQYF. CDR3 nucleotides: TGTGCCAGCTCACCTATGGGGGCAATCATATATCACGAGCAGTACTTC.